The rows below give T cell receptor beta chains drawn from one sample of a study. TCRdb processed the RT-PCR reads anew with MiXCR; each CDR3 protein has one entry. The sample records around 700,000 distinct CDR3 sequences, 12% to 15% being singletons. The sample consisted of memory CD4+ T cells from blood. The origin of the receptors is a female donor in good health, serving as a healthy control. CDR3s leave out the opening cysteine and the closing phenylalanine or tryptophan.

v_call cdr3_aa
TRBV24-1 ATSGQGTYQPQH
TRBV5-1 ASARGGAHEQY
TRBV7-2 ASSLATGTSGSNYEQY
TRBV20-1 SARAGAFSNQPQH
TRBV5-5 ASSLAERVTNYGYT
TRBV9 ASSAPGLHGNEQF
TRBV11-2 ASSPQTANGYT
TRBV6-5 ASTSLAGASEQF
TRBV20-1 SASSGPGETQY
TRBV20-1 SASEGQRNQPQH
TRBV5-6 ATRLGTGTTQT
TRBV12-3/TRBV12-4 ATLVGGRGDTQY
TRBV5-6 ASSPRRDPIYNEQF
TRBV20-1 SARGERDRAFSRSETQY
TRBV24-1 ATSDLAGTSIDEQF